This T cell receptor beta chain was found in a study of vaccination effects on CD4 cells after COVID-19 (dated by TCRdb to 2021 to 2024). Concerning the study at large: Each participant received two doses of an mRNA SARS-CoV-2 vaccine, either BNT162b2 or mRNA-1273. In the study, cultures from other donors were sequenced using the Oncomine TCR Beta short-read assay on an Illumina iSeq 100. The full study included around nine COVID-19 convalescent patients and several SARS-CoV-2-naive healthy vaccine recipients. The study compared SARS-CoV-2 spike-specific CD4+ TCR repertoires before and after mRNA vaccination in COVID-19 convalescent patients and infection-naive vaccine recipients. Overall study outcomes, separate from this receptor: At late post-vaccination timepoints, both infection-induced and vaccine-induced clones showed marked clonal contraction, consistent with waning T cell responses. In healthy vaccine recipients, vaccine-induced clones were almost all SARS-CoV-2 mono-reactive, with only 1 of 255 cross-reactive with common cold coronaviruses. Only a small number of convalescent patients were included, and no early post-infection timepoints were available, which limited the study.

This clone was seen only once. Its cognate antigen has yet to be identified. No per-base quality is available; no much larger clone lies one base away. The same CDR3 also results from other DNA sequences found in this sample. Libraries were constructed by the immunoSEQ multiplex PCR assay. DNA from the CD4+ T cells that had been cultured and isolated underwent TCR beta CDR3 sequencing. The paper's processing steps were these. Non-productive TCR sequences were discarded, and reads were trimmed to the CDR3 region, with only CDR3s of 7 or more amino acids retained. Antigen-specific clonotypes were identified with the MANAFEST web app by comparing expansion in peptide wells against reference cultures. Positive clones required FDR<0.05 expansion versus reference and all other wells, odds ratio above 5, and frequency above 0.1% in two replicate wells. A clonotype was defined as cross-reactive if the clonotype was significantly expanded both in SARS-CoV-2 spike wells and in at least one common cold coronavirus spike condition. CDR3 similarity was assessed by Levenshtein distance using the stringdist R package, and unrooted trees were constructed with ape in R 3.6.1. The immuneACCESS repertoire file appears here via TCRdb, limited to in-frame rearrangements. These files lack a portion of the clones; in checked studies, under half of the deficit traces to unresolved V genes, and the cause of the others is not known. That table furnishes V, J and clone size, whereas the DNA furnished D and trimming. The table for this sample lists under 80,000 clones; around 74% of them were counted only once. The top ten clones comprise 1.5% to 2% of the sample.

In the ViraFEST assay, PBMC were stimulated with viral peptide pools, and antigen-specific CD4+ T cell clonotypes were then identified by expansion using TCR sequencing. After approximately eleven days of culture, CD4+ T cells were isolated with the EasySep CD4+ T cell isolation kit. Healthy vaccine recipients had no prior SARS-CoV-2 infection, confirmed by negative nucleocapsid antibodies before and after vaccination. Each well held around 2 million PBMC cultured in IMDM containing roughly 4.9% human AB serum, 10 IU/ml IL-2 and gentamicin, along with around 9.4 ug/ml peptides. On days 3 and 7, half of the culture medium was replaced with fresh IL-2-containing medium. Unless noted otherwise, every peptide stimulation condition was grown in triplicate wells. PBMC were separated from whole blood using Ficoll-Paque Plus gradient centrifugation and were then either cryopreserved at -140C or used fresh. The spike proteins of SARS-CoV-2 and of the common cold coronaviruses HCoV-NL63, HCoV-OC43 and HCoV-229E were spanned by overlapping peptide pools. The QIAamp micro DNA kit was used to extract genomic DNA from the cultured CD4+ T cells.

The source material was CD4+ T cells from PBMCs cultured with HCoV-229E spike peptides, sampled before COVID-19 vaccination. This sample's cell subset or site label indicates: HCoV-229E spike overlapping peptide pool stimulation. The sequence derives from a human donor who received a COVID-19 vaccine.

The CDR3 is CASSPSRATNEKLFF. The nucleotides are TGTGCCAGCTCACCATCCAGAGCAACTAATGAAAAACTGTTTTTT. The V and J genes are TRBV18 and TRBJ1-4, with no reliable assignment of the D segment. V and J are truncated by 2 bases and 0 bases respectively, leaving an intervening sequence of 7 bases. The CDR1 and CDR2 encoded by the germline V gene are KGHSH and LQKENI. CDR3 length: 15 amino acids, cysteine to phenylalanine. Of all the DNA, just the CDR3 is kept, 45 bases in frame from base 1.